The 18 T cell receptor beta chains presented below share a single source sample, sequenced in a study of blood T cell repertoires in COVID-19. Sequencing was performed with immunoSEQ multiplex PCR; in TCRdb, only in-frame clones are kept and a portion is missing. The sample has 120,000 or so clones, roughly 80% seen once. The sequenced sample was peripheral blood. The source of these receptors is a man between 70 and 80 years old with acute or convalescent COVID-19.

V usage is TRBV5-1 and J usage is TRBJ1-2; D remains unclear. Germline CDR1 and CDR2: SGHRS and YFSETQ. The CDR3 has 15 residues. Trimming removed 0 bases at V and 5 bases at J, with 14 bases between. CDR3: CASSLGRTEEYGYTF. The CDR3 DNA sequence: TGCGCCAGCAGCTTGGGGAGGACGGAGGAGTATGGCTACACCTTC.

The rearrangement joins TRBV4-1 to TRBJ1-5; 8 bases align to TRBD1. Losses at the gene ends were 1 base for V and 4 bases for J; bases not matched to a gene: 9. Germline CDR1 and CDR2: MGHRA and YSYEKL. This CDR3 comprises 17 residues. The CDR3 loop is CASSQGTGSGKNQPQHF. Written as DNA, the CDR3 is TGCGCCAGCAGCCAAGGGACAGGGAGTGGTAAAAATCAGCCCCAGCATTTT.

Only one count was recorded for this clone. The chain joins TRBV2 to TRBJ1-2; D is undetermined. V gave up 2 bases and J gave up 7 bases, with 8 bases separating them. The CDR3 is 12 amino acids. Germline V gives CDR1 SNHLY, CDR2 FYNNEI. CDR3 bases: TGTGCCAGCAGTGAAAGCGGGTCTGGCTACACCTTC. Its translation: CASSESGSGYTF.

The J gene is TRBJ1-4, the V gene TRBV2, with a tentative D call TRBD1 (5 bases). This CDR3 spans 14 amino acids. Trimming took 3 bases from V and 8 from J, leaving 13 bases between them. Germline V lookup: CDR1 SNHLY, CDR2 FYNNEI. The CDR3 coding sequence is TGTGCCAGCAGTGAGGGTCAGGCAGGGGAAAAACTGTTTTTT. Translating gives CASSEGQAGEKLFF. The full variable domain, its missing parts supplied by reference TRBV2 and TRBJ1-4, is EPEVTQTPSHQVTQMGQEVILRCVPISNHLYFYWYRQILGQKVEFLVSFYNNEISEKSEIFDDQFSVERPDGSNFTLKIRSTKLEDSAMYFCASSEGQAGEKLFFGSGTQLSVL.

The genes are TRBV5-1 and TRBJ2-4; D is ambiguous. The CDR3 sequence is 13 residues long. CDR1 SGHRS and CDR2 YFSETQ come from the germline V gene. Trimming took 1 base from V and 5 from J, leaving 7 bases between them. DNA for the CDR3: TGCGCCAGCAGCTTGCATAGCCAAAACATTCAGTACTTC. Amino acid sequence: CASSLHSQNIQYF.

The V call is TRBV19, the J call TRBJ2-5; TRBD1 might be the D (6 bases). Per germline, CDR1 LNHDA and CDR2 SQIVND (reference sequence). CDR3 size: 16 residues. Trimming took off 3 bases at V and 3 bases at J, with 17 bases between the two ends. This CDR3 reads CASSMLIGAGEETQYF. For the CDR3, the DNA is TGTGCCAGTAGTATGCTAATCGGGGCAGGGGAAGAGACCCAGTACTTC.

V gene TRBV6-5 combines with J gene TRBJ1-1; D is undetermined. This CDR3 has 14 residues. Germline assignment: CDR1 MNHEY and CDR2 SVGAGI. With 4 bases removed from V and 1 base from J, the gap between germline ends came to 10 bases. Here the CDR3 DNA reads TGTGCCAGCAGTTTTGGCAGGTCGAACACTGAAGCTTTCTTT. It codes for CASSFGRSNTEAFF.

The chain is built from TRBV6-6 and TRBJ1-2, with 12 bases matching TRBD1. The CDR3 is made up of 17 amino acids. V lost 5 bases, J lost 4 bases, and 11 bases stayed unmatched. Germline CDR1 reads MNHNY; CDR2 reads SVGAGI (reference sequence). The CDR3 DNA follows: TGTGCCAGCAGTCAGCGGGCCCGGGACAGGGGGCTCTATGGCTACACCTTC. Protein product: CASSQRARDRGLYGYTF.

The CDR3 DNA reads TGTGCCAGCAGCCAAGATCCGGGGACTCCGCAGTTCTTC. Its protein product is CASSQDPGTPQFF. V and J are TRBV3-1 (or the pseudogene TRBV3-2) and TRBJ2-1, with a weak D call TRBD2 (6 bases). Trimming stripped 0 bases from V and 12 bases from J, with 12 bases between. Germline lookup yields CDR1 LGHDT and CDR2 YNNKEL (reference sequence). This CDR3 is 13 amino acids long.

The chain carries TRBV28 and TRBJ1-2; a possible D gene is TRBD1 (5 bases). The CDR3 consists of 12 residues. Germline loops: CDR1 MDHEN, CDR2 SYDVKM. Trimming cost V 7 bases and J 13 bases, with 19 bases left between them. As DNA, the CDR3 is TGTGCCAGCAATCCCTTGGAGGGGTCGAGCACCTTC. Protein sequence: CASNPLEGSSTF.

The CDR3: CASSSFGGRDEQYF. In DNA form, the CDR3 reads TGTGCCAGCAGTAGCTTCGGTGGTCGGGACGAGCAGTACTTC. The chain combines TRBV2 with TRBJ2-7; no clear D. Trimming cost V 5 bases and J 5 bases, with 16 bases left between them. Germline assignment: CDR1 SNHLY and CDR2 FYNNEI. There are 14 residues in the CDR3.

This chain uses TRBV2 with TRBJ1-4; TRBD1 is a possible D gene (5 bases). The V gene's germline CDR1 is SNHLY and CDR2 FYNNEI. The CDR3 sequence is 15 residues long. V was pared by 6 bases and J by 5 bases, with 16 bases between. CDR3 sequence: CASRSQRGINEKLFF. CDR3 nucleotides: TGTGCCAGCAGATCGCAACGGGGGATAAATGAAAAACTGTTTTTT.

V is TRBV3-1 (or the pseudogene TRBV3-2) and J is TRBJ2-1, with 10 bases lining up with TRBD2. The CDR3 extends over 17 amino acids. Losses at the gene ends were 0 bases for V and 0 bases for J; bases not matched to a gene: 2. Germline CDR1 and CDR2: LGHDT and YNNKEL (reference sequence). The chain's CDR3 is CASSQDRTSGSYNEQFF. CDR3 bases: TGTGCCAGCAGCCAAGACAGGACTAGCGGCTCCTACAATGAGCAGTTCTTC.

This clone was detected once. This rearrangement joins TRBV3-1 (or the pseudogene TRBV3-2) to TRBJ2-5, with 13 bases lining up with TRBD2. The CDR3 covers 15 residues. Germline values: CDR1 LGHDT, CDR2 YNNKEL (reference sequence). J gave up 3 bases and V 4 bases, and 2 bases lay outside the gene matches. The CDR3 region is CASSPGLAGEETQYF. Written as DNA, the CDR3 is TGTGCCAGCAGCCCTGGACTAGCGGGGGAAGAGACCCAGTACTTC.

V usage is TRBV28 and J usage is TRBJ1-1, with TRBD1 identical over 8 bases. Germline V gives CDR1 MDHEN, CDR2 SYDVKM. The CDR3 totals 14 residues. Trimming cost V 5 bases and J 5 bases; bases outside gene matches: 7. The CDR3 DNA reads TGTGCCAGCAGTGCAGGACAGGGATCAACTGAAGCTTTCTTT. Translation gives CASSAGQGSTEAFF.

The chain joins TRBV19 to TRBJ2-2; the match to TRBD1 covers 8 bases. V shed 9 bases, J shed 5 bases, and the junction held 11 bases outside the gene matches. The V gene's germline CDR1 is LNHDA and CDR2 SQIVND (reference sequence). The CDR3 is made up of 15 amino acids. CDR3 region: CASTDRGRITGELFF. CDR3 coding DNA: TGTGCCAGCACCGACAGGGGTAGGATTACCGGGGAGCTGTTTTTT.

The chain joins TRBV27 to TRBJ1-1; D possibly corresponds to TRBD1 (5 bases). Germline V gene sequence: CDR1 MNHEY, CDR2 SMNVEV (reference sequence). The V end lost 5 bases, the J end lost 1 base, and 11 bases lay between the germline ends. The CDR3 sequence is 14 residues long. The CDR3 reads CASSPMDTNTEAFF. The CDR3 nucleotides read TGTGCCAGCAGTCCAATGGACACGAACACTGAAGCTTTCTTT.

V usage is TRBV18 and J usage is TRBJ2-5; 16 nucleotides match TRBD2. CDR3 length equals 17 residues. CDR1 and CDR2 from the germline V gene are KGHSH and LQKENI. V lost 3 bases to trimming and J lost 4 bases; unmatched junction nucleotides: 5. In DNA form, the CDR3 reads TGTGCCAGCTCACCGGGGACTAGCGGGGGGGCCGCAGAGACCCAGTACTTC. It yields the protein CASSPGTSGGAAETQYF.